These 7 T cell receptor beta chains came from one sample sequenced in a study of T-cell memory formation after mild COVID-19. MiXCR, applied by TCRdb to the 5' RACE reads, yields one record per CDR3 protein. The sample contains 200,000 to 250,000 distinct CDR3 sequences, 9.5% of which appear only once. Material: PBMCs or a T cell subset sorted from them (not recorded which). These receptors came from a man in his late teens or twenties who had mild COVID-19 (a few samples of this study predate the infection). Cell type and time point are not known.

Details on this clonotype: The germline gene is not matched at one end of the junction; a read error may be the cause. The chain links TRBV7-7 to TRBJ2-5, with unresolved D. The CDR3 totals 14 residues. The germline gives CDR1 SSHAT, CDR2 FNYEAQ (reference sequence). Here the CDR3 DNA reads TGTGCTAGCAGCTTTGGCCCGGCGCAAGAGACCCAGTACTTC. This codes for CASSFGPAQETQYF.

The chain couples TRBV19 to TRBJ2-2; D not resolved. Germline-derived CDR1 and CDR2 are LNHDA and SQIVND (reference sequence). V lost 3 bases and J lost 5, with 7 bases in between. The CDR3 contains 13 residues. CDR3 protein: CASSIRGTGELFF. CDR3 DNA: TGTGCCAGTAGTATCAGAGGAACCGGGGAGCTGTTTTTT.

This clonotype turned up a few times. The gene calls are TRBV7-2 and TRBJ1-6, with D uncertain. V lost 3 bases and J lost 12, with 9 bases in between. The CDR3 runs to 12 residues. Germline V gives CDR1 SGHTA, CDR2 FQGNSA. CDR3 region: CASSFGSVPLHF. The CDR3 coding sequence is TGTGCCAGCAGCTTCGGATCGGTACCCCTCCACTTT.

This clonotype was observed a few times. J is TRBJ1-2 and V is TRBV27; possibly TRBD1 for D (6 bases). Germline V gene lookup returns CDR1 MNHEY and CDR2 SMNVEV (reference sequence). V was shortened by 6 bases and J by 7 bases, with 15 bases between the two germline ends. The CDR3 totals 13 residues. CDR3 amino acids: CASRRTGSGGYTF. CDR3 in DNA: TGTGCCAGCAGACGTACAGGGTCGGGTGGCTACACCTTC.

This sequence joins TRBV20-1 and TRBJ2-5, with 10 positions matching TRBD2. Germline V CDR1 and CDR2: DFQATT, SNEGSKA (reference sequence). The CDR3 consists of 14 residues. After removal of 1 base from V and 5 bases from J, the junction contained 4 bases not matched to a gene. This chain's CDR3 is CSARVAGGGETQYF. CDR3 DNA: TGCAGTGCTAGAGTAGCGGGGGGAGGGGAGACCCAGTACTTC.

This clonotype was seen at least ten times. J is TRBJ1-2 and V is TRBV7-6; maybe TRBD1 (6 bases). V lost 1 base and J 4 bases, leaving 13 bases between the germline ends. The CDR3 totals 15 residues. Germline values: CDR1 SGHVS, CDR2 FNYEAQ. The CDR3 DNA sequence: TGTGCCAGCAGCTTAGAGGGGGATGCGGTCTATGGCTACACCTTC. Translation: CASSLEGDAVYGYTF.

The chain combines TRBV9 with TRBJ1-6; D call uncertain. This CDR3 spans 16 amino acids. Per germline, CDR1 SGDLS and CDR2 YYNGEE. Trimming took off 4 bases at V and 7 bases at J, with 18 bases between the two ends. The CDR3 DNA is TGTGCCAGCAGCCCCCGGTTGGAGGGTTGGAATTCACCCCTCCACTTT. As protein: CASSPRLEGWNSPLHF.